A selection of T cell receptor beta chains follows, all from one sample in a study of graft-versus-host responses after intestinal transplantation. For these receptors, no antigen is known. Profiling relied on immunoSEQ multiplex PCR, and the TCRdb table lists in-frame clones only, not all of them. The sample records 85,000 to 100,000 clones, 80% to 95% being singletons. The sequenced sample was unstimulated CD4+ T cells sorted from spleen or lymph node cells, obtained before intestinal transplant. The receptor set was obtained from a human donor who received an intestinal transplant. The CDR3 runs from the conserved cysteine through the conserved F or W. The D gene is left open where the match is weak. For some rows the clone size is stated as once, few or many, or as a class when expanded; others skip it.

V gene	J gene	clone size	CDR3 length	D gene	CDR3 protein	CDR3 DNA
TRBV18	TRBJ2-3	.	14	.	CASSPGGAIDTQYF	TGTGCCAGCTCACCAGGAGGGGCCATCGATACGCAGTATTTT
TRBV30	TRBJ1-5	.	14	TRBD1	CAWSRQGNVKPQHF	TGTGCCTGGAGCCGACAGGGAAACGTAAAGCCCCAGCATTTT
TRBV28	TRBJ1-3	.	16	TRBD1	CAANRGQTRSGNTIYF	TGTGCCGCGAACAGGGGTCAAACCCGCTCTGGAAACACCATATATTTT
TRBV5-1	TRBJ2-1	.	15	TRBD1	CASRAGTGQFNEQFF	TGCGCCAGCAGAGCTGGGACAGGGCAGTTCAATGAGCAGTTCTTC
TRBV10-3	TRBJ2-2	.	14	.	CAISDGQNTGELFF	TGTGCCATCAGTGACGGACAGAACACCGGGGAGCTGTTTTTT
TRBV4-2	TRBJ2-3	.	14	.	CASSPHYITDTQYF	TGTGCCAGCAGCCCTCACTATATCACAGATACGCAGTATTTT
TRBV5-8	TRBJ2-1	.	18	TRBD2	CASSLLGSAGGHYNEQFF	TGTGCCAGCAGCTTGCTTGGCAGTGCGGGAGGGCATTACAATGAGCAGTTCTTC
TRBV19	TRBJ1-2	.	14	.	CASREQILGDGYTF	TGTGCCAGTCGGGAGCAGATCCTCGGTGATGGCTACACCTTC
TRBV7-9	TRBJ2-1	few	17	TRBD2	CASSFFLAASSYNEQFF	TGTGCCAGCAGCTTCTTTCTAGCGGCCAGCTCCTACAATGAGCAGTTCTTC
TRBV27	TRBJ1-6	.	15	.	CASSLLSSYNSPLHF	TGTGCCAGCAGCCTCTTGAGCTCCTATAATTCACCCCTCCACTTT
TRBV2	TRBJ2-3	.	18	.	CASSEGGFAGTSTDTQYF	TGTGCCAGCAGTGAAGGGGGATTCGCGGGGACCAGCACAGATACGCAGTATTTT
TRBV5-4	TRBJ2-3	.	14	.	CASSLGLNRDTQYF	TGTGCCAGCAGCTTGGGCCTCAATCGGGATACGCAGTATTTT
TRBV5-1	TRBJ1-2	few	14	TRBD1	CASSLQGANYGYTF	TGCGCCAGCAGCTTGCAGGGGGCGAACTATGGCTACACCTTC
TRBV11-2	TRBJ1-2	.	13	.	CASSLAMSYGYTF	TGTGCCAGCAGCTTAGCCATGTCCTATGGCTACACCTTC
TRBV4-3	TRBJ2-1	.	15	TRBD2	CASSPPGRVDNEQFF	TGCGCCAGCAGCCCGCCGGGGAGGGTGGACAATGAGCAGTTCTTC
TRBV6-1	TRBJ1-1	.	12	.	CASKSGGTEAFF	TGTGCCAGCAAATCAGGAGGCACTGAAGCTTTCTTT
TRBV6-5	TRBJ2-6	.	15	TRBD1	CATRTGSSGANVLTF	TGTGCCACCAGGACAGGGAGCTCTGGGGCCAACGTCCTGACTTTC
TRBV27	TRBJ1-5	.	16	.	CASSFTRAPRGQPQHF	TGTGCCAGCAGTTTTACCAGGGCACCGCGGGGTCAGCCCCAGCATTTT
TRBV7-9	TRBJ2-1	.	16	.	CASSYLGGALYNEQFF	TGTGCCAGCAGCTATCTAGGGGGGGCGCTCTACAATGAGCAGTTCTTC
TRBV4-3	TRBJ1-6	.	15	.	CASSQEPVRGSPLHF	TGCGCCAGCAGCCAAGAGCCGGTCCGGGGTTCACCCCTCCACTTT
TRBV12-5	TRBJ2-1	.	23	TRBD2	CASGLVPASGGAQYLSSYNEQFF	TGTGCTAGTGGTTTGGTACCGGCTAGCGGGGGGGCTCAGTATTTGAGCTCCTACAATGAGCAGTTCTTC
TRBV10-2	TRBJ1-6	.	13	TRBD1	CASADRVYSPLHF	TGCGCCAGCGCGGACAGGGTTTATTCACCCCTCCACTTT
TRBV11-2	TRBJ1-4	once	16	.	CASSLEAFRGNEKLFF	TGTGCCAGCAGCTTAGAGGCGTTCAGGGGTAATGAAAAACTGTTTTTT
TRBV28	TRBJ1-3	once	14	.	CASSLLGGRNTIYF	TGTGCCAGCAGTTTATTGGGGGGTCGGAACACCATATATTTT
TRBV6-5	TRBJ1-6	.	16	.	CASSYLGGDEGNTLHF	TGTGCCAGCAGTTACTTAGGCGGGGACGAGGGAAATACCCTCCACTTT
TRBV30	TRBJ2-6	once	15	.	CAWSVTFSGANVLTF	TGTGCCTGGAGTGTTACATTCTCTGGGGCCAACGTCCTGACTTTC
TRBV10-2	TRBJ1-5	.	17	.	CASSEEQPFISNQPQHF	TGCGCCAGCAGTGAGGAACAGCCTTTTATTAGCAATCAGCCCCAGCATTTT
TRBV5-1	TRBJ2-7	.	15	TRBD2	CASSPLAGGPHEQYF	TGCGCCAGCAGCCCATTAGCGGGGGGGCCTCACGAGCAGTACTTC
TRBV10-3	TRBJ2-7	.	15	.	CAISSFEALSYEQYF	TGTGCCATCAGTAGTTTCGAGGCCCTCTCCTACGAGCAGTACTTC
TRBV5-1	TRBJ1-1	.	15	.	CASSFDPGQNTEAFF	TGCGCCAGCAGCTTCGACCCGGGACAGAACACTGAAGCTTTCTTT
TRBV4-1	TRBJ2-5	.	16	.	CASSQVGDYIQETQYF	TGCGCCAGCAGCCAAGTCGGAGACTACATCCAAGAGACCCAGTACTTC
TRBV11-2	TRBJ1-4	.	13	.	CASSRTANEKLFF	TGTGCCAGCAGCAGGACAGCTAATGAAAAACTGTTTTTT
TRBV19	TRBJ1-1	.	14	TRBD1	CASSGTGGYTEAFF	TGTGCCAGTAGTGGGACAGGGGGCTATACTGAAGCTTTCTTT
TRBV20-1	TRBJ1-1	.	11	.	CSARPGSGAFF	TGCAGTGCTAGACCAGGTTCGGGGGCTTTCTTT
TRBV28	TRBJ1-1	.	18	.	CASSFPLSFSRMNTEAFF	TGTGCCAGCAGTTTCCCGCTCTCCTTTAGTCGCATGAACACTGAAGCTTTCTTT
TRBV7-9	TRBJ2-7	.	15	TRBD1	CASSYSGTGSYEQYF	TGTGCCAGCAGCTACTCCGGGACAGGGTCCTACGAGCAGTACTTC
TRBV5-1	TRBJ2-1	.	14	TRBD2	CASSSPSGGNEQFF	TGCGCCAGCAGTTCCCCTAGCGGGGGTAATGAGCAGTTCTTC
TRBV7-7	TRBJ2-7	.	15	TRBD2	CASSLGTSGIYEQYF	TGTGCCAGCAGCCTCGGGACTAGCGGGATCTACGAGCAGTACTTC
TRBV7-9	TRBJ2-7	.	13	TRBD1	CASSTQGVYEQYF	TGTGCCAGCAGCACACAGGGGGTATACGAGCAGTACTTC
TRBV18	TRBJ1-1	once	13	.	CASSPPMNTEAFF	TGTGCCAGCTCACCTCCTATGAACACTGAAGCTTTCTTT
TRBV5-1	TRBJ1-5	.	14	.	CASSLDSYNQPQHF	TGCGCCAGCAGCCTCGACAGTTACAATCAGCCCCAGCATTTT
TRBV7-2	TRBJ1-5	.	14	TRBD1	CASSKTTGNQPQHF	TGTGCCAGCAGCAAAACGACAGGGAATCAGCCCCAGCATTTT
TRBV4-1	TRBJ2-1	.	17	.	CASSRDPGLRGRDEQFF	TGCGCCAGCAGCCGCGACCCGGGACTTAGGGGTCGGGATGAGCAGTTCTTC
TRBV6-5	TRBJ2-5	.	15	TRBD1	CASSYDRGRKETQYF	TGTGCCAGCAGTTACGACAGGGGGCGCAAAGAGACCCAGTACTTC
TRBV28	TRBJ2-7	.	16	TRBD2	CASSTSGTGFGYEQYF	TGTGCCAGCAGTACTAGCGGGACGGGTTTCGGGTACGAGCAGTACTTC
TRBV7-2	TRBJ2-1	.	15	.	CASSLGLPGSGEQFF	TGTGCCAGCAGCTTAGGGTTGCCAGGGTCGGGTGAGCAGTTCTTC
TRBV14	TRBJ2-1	.	17	TRBD2	CASSQVVSLAGVNEQFF	TGTGCCAGCAGCCAAGTCGTTTCGCTAGCGGGAGTGAATGAGCAGTTCTTC
TRBV29-1	TRBJ2-2	.	14	TRBD2	CSVDGSGDTGELFF	TGCAGCGTTGACGGTAGCGGGGACACCGGGGAGCTGTTTTTT
TRBV19	TRBJ2-5	.	13	.	CASSFQGPETQYF	TGTGCCAGTAGTTTTCAGGGGCCAGAGACCCAGTACTTC
TRBV19	TRBJ2-1	.	16	.	CASSTRTTYWGNEQFF	TGTGCCAGTAGTACCCGGACTACTTATTGGGGCAATGAGCAGTTCTTC
TRBV19	TRBJ2-1	.	12	.	CASSMRVSRQFF	TGTGCCAGTAGTATGCGGGTTTCGCGGCAGTTCTTC
TRBV5-4	TRBJ2-7	.	15	TRBD2	CASSQAGGPIYEQYF	TGTGCCAGCAGCCAAGCGGGAGGGCCTATCTACGAGCAGTACTTC
TRBV2	TRBJ1-5	.	18	TRBD1	CASSEAPAQGAVDQPQHF	TGTGCCAGCAGTGAAGCCCCGGCACAGGGGGCGGTGGATCAGCCCCAGCATTTT
TRBV7-6	TRBJ1-3	.	15	TRBD1	CASSLLTGDGNTIYF	TGTGCCAGCAGCTTATTAACAGGGGATGGAAACACCATATATTTT
TRBV30	TRBJ1-1	once	14	.	CATLPAVAWTEAFF	TGTGCCACCCTCCCCGCGGTGGCGTGGACTGAAGCTTTCTTT